The clone carrying this T cell receptor beta chain was detected a few times. Its matching antigen is unknown. The sample originates from a study of cytomegalovirus exposure and HLA in healthy donors. The CDR3 is 15 residues long. The V gene end was trimmed by 6 bases and the J gene end by 5 bases; junction bases not matched to a gene: 3. Germline values: CDR1 SNHLY, CDR2 FYNNEI. Findings and caveats of the study: An analysis that was carried out later associated 16,951 TCR beta sequences with HLA alleles at 0.05 false discovery rate. CMV serostatus alone was available as immune exposure information.

PCR employed 60 Vbeta and 13 Jbeta primers. Clones were sequenced by immunoSEQ multiplex PCR, and TCRdb holds only the in-frame ones, with some missing. The data show 150,000 to 200,000 clones, with 80% seen just once and 6% to 7.5% held by the top ten. The receptor was isolated from a man aged 25 to 45 in good health and CMV-seropositive. The source material was PBMCs. The chain carries TRBV2 and TRBJ2-5, with 16 bases matching TRBD2. The CDR3 spells CASSGTSGGVETQYF. CDR3 coding DNA: TGTGCCAGCAGCGGGACTAGCGGGGGGGTGGAGACCCAGTACTTC.